This is a list of T cell receptor beta chains from one sample in a study of metastatic and nonmetastatic thyroid tumors. TCRdb re-called clones from the PCR reads using MiXCR. The table includes about 20,000 clones, around 28% detected once. The sample comprised tumor tissue. Receptor source: a male donor with papillary thyroid cancer or a benign thyroid nodule (not recorded which). Some clones in this sample may be carry-over from other donors' samples. Each CDR3 is given with its conserved first and last residue. Each record gives: V gene, clone size, J gene, D gene, CDR3 DNA, CDR3 protein. A D gene is named only where the DNA matches it firmly. The size of a clone is reported for some rows only, either as once, few or many, or as a class for expanded clones.

TRBV2	few	TRBJ1-2	NA	TGTGCCAGCAGTGAGGTTCGGAATTCCTATGGCTACACCTTC	CASSEVRNSYGYTF
TRBV5-1	many	TRBJ2-1	TRBD2	TGCGCCAGCAGCTTGGGGCTAGCGGGAAAAGATGAGCAGTTCTTC	CASSLGLAGKDEQFF
TRBV6-1	NA	TRBJ2-2	TRBD1	TGTGCCAGCAGTGAAAACCGTCCTTCCGGGACAGAGAACACCGGGGAGCTGTTTTTT	CASSENRPSGTENTGELFF
TRBV27	NA	TRBJ1-2	NA	TGTGCCAGCAGTTTTACCGGAGATGGCTACACCTTT	CASSFTGDGYTF
TRBV19	NA	TRBJ1-2	NA	TGTGCCAGTAGCAGAAATGGCTACACCTTC	CASSRNGYTF
TRBV7-8	NA	TRBJ2-1	TRBD2	TGTGCCAGATCTCTAGCGGGAGAGTTATATGAGCAGTTCTTC	CARSLAGELYEQFF
TRBV9	once	TRBJ2-7	TRBD2	TGTGCCAGCAGCGTAGATAGCGGGAGCTACGAGCAGTACTTC	CASSVDSGSYEQYF
TRBV6-1	many	TRBJ2-5	NA	TGTGCCAGCAGTTATTGGCACCAAGAAGAGACCCAGTACTTC	CASSYWHQEETQYF
TRBV6-6	few	TRBJ2-3	NA	TGTGCCAGCAGTTACAGGGGAGACCGCACAGATACGCAGTATTTT	CASSYRGDRTDTQYF
TRBV5-1	few	TRBJ1-5	NA	TGCTCCAGCAGCGAACAGGGTATTAGCAATAAGCCCCAGCATTTT	CSSSEQGISNKPQHF
TRBV6-5	few	TRBJ1-1	NA	TGTGCCAGCAGTTACGGTAGCACTGAAGCTTTCTTT	CASSYGSTEAFF
TRBV12-3/TRBV12-4	many	TRBJ2-3	TRBD2	TGTGCCAGCAGTTTTAGGGTAGCGGGACCAAGCACAGATACGCAGTATTTT	CASSFRVAGPSTDTQYF
TRBV4-3	NA	TRBJ2-7	TRBD1	TGCGCCAGCAGCCAAGGCGAAGGGACAGACTCCTACGAGCAGTACTTC	CASSQGEGTDSYEQYF
TRBV24-1	many	TRBJ2-3	NA	TGTGCCACCAGTGAGCCAAACACAGATACGCAGTATTTT	CATSEPNTDTQYF